The 2 T cell receptor beta chains below come from one sample, sequenced in a study of cytomegalovirus exposure and HLA in healthy donors. This PCR relied on a set of 60 Vbeta primers and 13 Jbeta primers. Sequencing was performed with immunoSEQ multiplex PCR; in TCRdb, only in-frame clones are kept and a portion is missing. The table lists about 120,000 clones, approximately 76% of them singletons, with 30% in the top ten. Sequencing input: PBMCs. These receptor sequences come from a man aged 60 to 75 in good health and CMV-seropositive.

CDR3 coding DNA: TGTGCCAGCAGCCAGTCCATGACTGGAAACACCATATATTTT. The encoded protein is CASSQSMTGNTIYF. The rearrangement links TRBV6-1 to TRBJ1-3; D ambiguous. The CDR3 covers 14 residues. Trimming pared 6 bases from V and 2 bases from J, leaving 11 bases between. Germline V gene lookup returns CDR1 MNHNS and CDR2 SASEGT.

This clone was picked up a small number of times. V gene TRBV4-1 combines with J gene TRBJ2-1; 7 bases line up with TRBD1. CDR1 and CDR2 from the germline V gene are MGHRA and YSYEKL. Germline trimming cut 2 bases from V and 6 bases from J; bases unmatched to any gene: 10. This CDR3 is 16 amino acids long. The CDR3 nucleotides are TGCGCCAGCAGCCAATCCGGGACAGTCCTGGGCAATGAGCAGTTCTTC. The encoded protein is CASSQSGTVLGNEQFF.